Below, 27 T cell receptor beta chains from the same sample are listed, as sequenced in a study of cytomegalovirus exposure and HLA in healthy donors (dated by TCRdb to about 2017). Receptor libraries were prepared by the immunoSEQ multiplex PCR assay. A mixture of 60 forward primers for TCR Vbeta segments and 13 reverse primers for TCR Jbeta segments was used in the multiplex PCR. TCRdb took over this immuneACCESS table, retaining in-frame rearrangements with V and J assigned. Such tables are incomplete; in checked studies, under half of the missing clones stem from an unresolved V gene, and the remainder is unexplained. The sample yields about 180,000 clones; 76% were counted once. The ten largest clones add up to around 1.6% of the sample. Sequencing was done on a sample of PBMCs. These receptors were collected from a man aged 18 to 30 in good health and CMV-seronegative.

The chain employs TRBV15 and TRBJ1-4; maybe TRBD1 (5 bases). The CDR3 is 12 residues long. V lost 7 bases to trimming and J lost 8 bases, with 11 bases between them. The germline V gene encodes CDR1 LNHNV and CDR2 YYDKDF (reference sequence). The DNA of the CDR3 is TGTGCCACCAAAGTTCGGGGGGAAAAACTGTTTTTT. This gives the protein CATKVRGEKLFF.

CDR3 DNA sequence: TGTGCCAGCAGCTTAGGAAGGGGAAGCTCCTACGAGCAGTACTTC. It yields the protein CASSLGRGSSYEQYF. The V call is TRBV7-9, the J call TRBJ2-7, with TRBD1 as a possible D gene (5 bases). V was cut by 1 base and J by 0 bases, with 10 bases left in between. The germline gives CDR1 SEHNR, CDR2 FQNEAQ (reference sequence). This CDR3 is built from 15 residues. Full variable domain (outside the CDR3, taken from reference TRBV7-9 and TRBJ2-7): DTGVSQNPRHKITKRGQNVTFRCDPISEHNRLYWYRQTLGQGPEFLTYFQNEAQLEKSRLLSDRFSAERPKGSFSTLEIQRTEQGDSAMYLCASSLGRGSSYEQYFGPGTRLTVT.

The chain uses TRBV7-3 and TRBJ2-5, with a possible D match to TRBD1 (6 bases). V was trimmed by 2 bases and J by 5 bases, leaving 9 bases between them. Germline-derived CDR1 and CDR2 are SGHTA and FQGTGA. The CDR3 is made up of 13 amino acids. CDR3 loop: CASSLGGRETQYF. Written as DNA, the CDR3 is TGTGCCAGCAGCTTAGGGGGCCGGGAGACCCAGTACTTC.

This chain links TRBV5-5 with TRBJ2-7, with 11 bases identical to TRBD1. The CDR3 extends over 15 amino acids. Germline V gene data show CDR1 as SGHKS and CDR2 as YYEKEE (reference sequence). V was pared by 4 bases and J by 3 bases, with 6 bases of the junction left unmatched. The DNA for the CDR3 is TGTGCCAGCAGCCGGCTGGGACAGGGGGTCTACGAGCAGTACTTC. As protein: CASSRLGQGVYEQYF.

The genes are TRBV6-5 and TRBJ1-1, with D possibly matching TRBD1 (5 bases). Germline CDR1 is MNHEY and CDR2 is SVGAGI. The CDR3 is 12 residues long. Trimming took 5 bases from V and 10 from J, leaving 14 bases between them. Here the CDR3 reads CASSQPGFSAFF. CDR3 in DNA: TGTGCCAGCAGTCAACCAGGGTTTTCAGCTTTCTTT.

This chain joins TRBV30 and TRBJ2-7; no clear D gene. The germline V and J ends were trimmed by 0 bases and 2 bases, with 8 bases remaining between them. The CDR3 sequence is 13 residues long. Looked up from germline, CDR1 is GTSNPN and CDR2 is SVGIG (reference sequence). This chain's CDR3 is CAWSVRRTYEQYF. CDR3 bases: TGTGCCTGGAGTGTACGGCGGACCTACGAGCAGTACTTC.

The chain combines TRBV28 with TRBJ2-3; 14 bases match TRBD2. The length of the CDR3 is 18 residues. With V trimmed by 5 bases and J by 2 bases, 9 bases remained unmatched. Germline-derived CDR1 and CDR2 are MDHEN and SYDVKM. The CDR3 spells CASSAYSGLAGVTDTQYF. As DNA, the CDR3 is TGTGCCAGCAGTGCATATTCGGGACTAGCGGGGGTCACAGATACGCAGTATTTT.

V is TRBV2 and J is TRBJ1-2; maybe TRBD1 (5 bases). V lost 5 bases and J lost 8, with 21 bases in between. Germline lookup yields CDR1 SNHLY and CDR2 FYNNEI. CDR3 length: 15 residues. The CDR3 region has the DNA TGTGCCAGCAGTACCCGTTTTGGGGGGTTAGGAGGCTACACCTTC. This translates into CASSTRFGGLGGYTF.

The CDR3 DNA sequence: TGTGCCAGCTCACGATGGACAGAGAACACTGAAGCTTTCTTT. This codes for CASSRWTENTEAFF. The chain is built from TRBV18 and TRBJ1-1, with TRBD1 as a possible D gene (6 bases). Germline V lookup: CDR1 KGHSH, CDR2 LQKENI. The length of the CDR3 is 14 residues. With 4 bases removed from V and 1 base from J, the gap between germline ends came to 10 bases. Combining the CDR3 with reference TRBV18 and TRBJ1-1 gives the whole variable domain NAGVMQNPRHLVRRRGQEARLRCSPMKGHSHVYWYRQLPEEGLKFMVYLQKENIIDESGMPKERFSAEFPKEGPSILRIQQVVRGDSAAYFCASSRWTENTEAFFGQGTRLTVV.

The V and J genes are TRBV9 and TRBJ2-7, with D maybe TRBD2 (5 bases). Germline V lookup: CDR1 SGDLS, CDR2 YYNGEE. The CDR3 has 13 residues. The ends were cut back, 0 bases at V and 7 bases at J, with 11 bases in the middle. CDR3 nucleotide sequence: TGTGCCAGCAGCGTAGATAGCGTGGCGGAGCAGTACTTC. Its translation: CASSVDSVAEQYF.

The chain links TRBV5-4 to TRBJ2-5; weak D call: TRBD1 (6 bases). The CDR3 loop spans 17 amino acids. V dropped 2 bases and J dropped 1 base, with 18 bases sitting between them. CDR1 is SGHNT, CDR2 YYREEE, per germline (reference sequence). This chain's CDR3 is CASSFIQRTAFQETQYF. The DNA for the CDR3 is TGTGCCAGCAGCTTTATTCAGAGGACAGCCTTCCAAGAGACCCAGTACTTC.

The chain is built from TRBV9 and TRBJ1-1; perhaps TRBD1 as D (6 bases). The CDR3 runs to 14 residues. CDR1 and CDR2 (germline): SGDLS, YYNGEE. With 4 bases removed from V and 1 base from J, the gap between germline ends came to 11 bases. The CDR3 region is CASSLRGGNTEAFF. CDR3 DNA: TGTGCCAGCAGCCTTCGAGGGGGGAACACTGAAGCTTTCTTT.

The chain links TRBV5-1 to TRBJ2-5, with TRBD1 matching 7 bases. V gave up 6 bases and J gave up 2 bases; unmatched junction bases: 10. The CDR3 loop spans 15 amino acids. From germline, CDR1 is SGHRS and CDR2 YFSETQ. Here the CDR3 DNA reads TGCGCCAGCACAGGGGGACGTTACCCTCAAGAGACCCAGTACTTC. It yields the protein CASTGGRYPQETQYF. Full variable domain (missing parts from reference TRBV5-1 and TRBJ2-5): KAGVTQTPRYLIKTRGQQVTLSCSPISGHRSVSWYQQTPGQGLQFLFEYFSETQRNKGNFPGRFSGRQFSNSRSEMNVSTLELGDSALYLCASTGGRYPQETQYFGPGTRLLVL.

Concerning this clone: The sample carries other DNA sequences with the same CDR3. The rearrangement uses TRBV13 and TRBJ1-2; TRBD1 might be the D (5 bases). Germline assignment: CDR1 PRHDT and CDR2 FYEKMQ (reference sequence). With 5 bases removed from V and 8 bases from J, the gap between germline ends came to 21 bases. CDR3 length equals 15 residues. CDR3 region: CASSPTGGQVGGYTF. CDR3 coding DNA: TGTGCCAGCAGCCCCACAGGAGGGCAGGTCGGCGGCTACACCTTC.

With regard to this clone: A read error may produce the germline difference seen at one junction end. This chain connects TRBV13 to TRBJ1-2; 7 bases align to TRBD1. Germline-derived CDR1 and CDR2 are PRHDT and FYEKMQ (reference sequence). The CDR3 is 12 residues long. The CDR3 DNA reads as TGTGCCCGCAGCCTGACAGGGTCCGGCTACACCTTC. Protein sequence: CARSLTGSGYTF.

This clone was picked up a small number of times. V gene TRBV6-5 combines with J gene TRBJ2-2; TRBD2 is a possible D gene (5 bases). The CDR3 is 14 residues long. Germline CDR1 and CDR2: MNHEY and SVGAGI. V lost 5 bases, J lost 1 base, and 8 bases lay in between. CDR3 in amino acids: CASSEGRNTGELFF. In nucleotides, the CDR3 is TGTGCCAGCAGTGAAGGGAGGAACACCGGGGAGCTGTTTTTT.

This chain links TRBV2 with TRBJ1-2; a weak D match, TRBD1 (6 bases). The CDR3 spans 13 residues. Germline V gene sequence: CDR1 SNHLY, CDR2 FYNNEI. The germline V and J ends were trimmed by 4 bases and 8 bases, with 14 bases remaining between them. CDR3: CASSGTDLRGYTF. The DNA of the CDR3 is TGTGCCAGCAGTGGGACAGACTTAAGGGGCTACACCTTC.

The rearrangement links TRBV28 to TRBJ2-3; 9 nucleotides line up with TRBD2. The germline CDR1 and CDR2 sequences are MDHEN and SYDVKM. CDR3 length: 14 residues. The V segment lost 6 bases and the J segment 0 bases; nucleotides outside the gene matches: 1. The CDR3 coding sequence is TGTGCCAGCAGCCTAGCGGGAAGCACAGATACGCAGTATTTT. Amino acids: CASSLAGSTDTQYF.

The chain couples TRBV28 to TRBJ1-2, with 8 bases that match TRBD1. J gave up 6 bases and V 8 bases, and 5 bases lay outside the gene matches. CDR1 and CDR2 (germline): MDHEN, SYDVKM. The CDR3 covers 12 residues. Here the CDR3 reads CASGQGAHGYTF. CDR3 nucleotides: TGTGCCAGCGGGCAGGGGGCCCATGGCTACACCTTC.

This chain links TRBV27 with TRBJ2-7, with TRBD2 identical over 13 bases. With 6 bases clipped from V and 5 bases from J, the junction kept 7 bases outside the gene matches. Looked up from germline, CDR1 is MNHEY and CDR2 is SMNVEV (reference sequence). CDR3 size: 15 residues. CDR3 sequence (DNA): TGTGCCAGCAGGTGGACTAGCGGGAGATTTCACGAGCAGTACTTC. Protein: CASRWTSGRFHEQYF.

The chain joins TRBV11-2 to TRBJ2-1; 11 nucleotides line up with TRBD1. The germline gives CDR1 SGHAT, CDR2 FQNNGV. J gave up 7 bases and V 3 bases, and 5 bases lay outside the gene matches. The CDR3 sequence is 15 residues long. CDR3 in DNA: TGTGCCAGCAGCTTCCGGGACAGGGGGGCAAATGAGCAGTTCTTC. It encodes CASSFRDRGANEQFF.

This clone was seen only once. The chain couples TRBV19 to TRBJ1-2; no clear D gene. V was shortened by 5 bases and J by 8 bases, with 15 bases between the two germline ends. The CDR3 loop spans 13 amino acids. Germline V gives CDR1 LNHDA, CDR2 SQIVND (reference sequence). The CDR3 spells CASSLLAPGGYTF. In DNA form, the CDR3 reads TGTGCCAGTAGTCTCCTGGCGCCAGGAGGCTACACCTTC.

The rearrangement uses TRBV12-5 and TRBJ2-1; 13 nucleotides line up with TRBD2. The V gene end was trimmed by 7 bases and the J gene end by 4 bases; junction bases not matched to a gene: 4. CDR1 LGHNT and CDR2 FRNRAP come from the germline V gene. The CDR3 covers 15 residues. The CDR3 DNA is TGTGCTAGTGCCCCGGGACTAGCGGGATACAATGAGCAGTTCTTC. It translates to CASAPGLAGYNEQFF.

Concerning this clone: This specimen includes other DNA sequences encoding the same CDR3. The chain couples TRBV10-3 to TRBJ1-6; 7 bases map to TRBD1. This CDR3 has 14 amino acids. Germline V lookup: CDR1 ENHRY, CDR2 SYGVKD. V gave up 3 bases and J gave up 13 bases; unmatched junction bases: 9. The CDR3 sequence is CAISDQGESSPLHF. The CDR3 DNA reads as TGTGCCATCAGTGACCAGGGGGAGAGTTCCCCCCTCCACTTT.

This clone was seen a few times. The CDR3 loop reads CASSIGPGRQGQPQHF. The CDR3 DNA reads TGTGCCAGTAGTATTGGACCGGGGAGGCAAGGGCAGCCCCAGCATTTT. This chain uses TRBV19 with TRBJ1-5; D gene uncertain. The germline CDR1 and CDR2 sequences are LNHDA and SQIVND (reference sequence). The CDR3 is 16 residues long. V gave up 3 bases and J gave up 7 bases, with 19 bases separating them.

The chain is built from TRBV5-1 and TRBJ2-7; tentative D call: TRBD2 (6 bases). Trimming stripped 1 base from V and 2 bases from J, with 10 bases between. Germline-derived CDR1 and CDR2 are SGHRS and YFSETQ. This CDR3 is 14 amino acids long. CDR3 coding DNA: TGCGCCAGCAGCTTGCCCCGGGGGACCTACGAGCAGTACTTC. Its protein product is CASSLPRGTYEQYF.

The chain carries TRBV9 and TRBJ2-5; TRBD2 matches at 12 bases. The length of the CDR3 is 18 residues. Trimming removed 0 bases from V and 2 bases from J; junction bases left unmatched: 8. CDR1 is SGDLS, CDR2 YYNGEE, per germline. The DNA of the CDR3 is TGTGCCAGCAGCGTAGCTAGCGGGGGGGCCATGGCGCAAGAGACCCAGTACTTC. This translates into CASSVASGGAMAQETQYF.